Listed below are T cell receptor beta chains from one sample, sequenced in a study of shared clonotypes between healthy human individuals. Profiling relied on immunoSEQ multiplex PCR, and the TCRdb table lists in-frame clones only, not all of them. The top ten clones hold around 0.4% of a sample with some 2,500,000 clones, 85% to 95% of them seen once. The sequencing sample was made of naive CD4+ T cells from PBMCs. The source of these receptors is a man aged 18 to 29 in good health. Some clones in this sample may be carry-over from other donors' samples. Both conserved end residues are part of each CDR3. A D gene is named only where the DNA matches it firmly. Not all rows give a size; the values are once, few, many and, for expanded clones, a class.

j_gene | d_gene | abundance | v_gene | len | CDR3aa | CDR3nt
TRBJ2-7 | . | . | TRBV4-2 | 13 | CASSQGRLLEQYF | TGTGCCAGCAGCCAAGGTCGGCTACTCGAGCAGTACTTC
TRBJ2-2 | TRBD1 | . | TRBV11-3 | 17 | CASSLDIDRGNPGELFF | TGTGCCAGCAGCTTAGATATCGACAGGGGAAATCCCGGGGAGCTGTTTTTT
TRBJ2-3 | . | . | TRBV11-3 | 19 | CASSPGWGAAADHTDTQYF | TGTGCCAGCAGCCCTGGTTGGGGGGCCGCGGCCGACCATACAGATACGCAGTATTTT
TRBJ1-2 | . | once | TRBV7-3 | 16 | CASSLFGELNYYGYTF | TGTGCCAGCAGCTTATTCGGGGAATTAAACTACTATGGCTACACCTTC
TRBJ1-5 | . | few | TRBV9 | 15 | CASSGQADSNQPQHF | TGTGCCAGCAGCGGTCAGGCAGATAGCAATCAGCCCCAGCATTTT
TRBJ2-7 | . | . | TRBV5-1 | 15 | CASSLGRTSSYEQYF | TGCGCCAGCAGCTTGGGGCGTACGAGCTCCTACGAGCAGTACTTC
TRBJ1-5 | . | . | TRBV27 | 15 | CASNIGAGSNQPQHF | TGTGCCAGCAACATCGGGGCCGGGAGCAATCAGCCCCAGCATTTT
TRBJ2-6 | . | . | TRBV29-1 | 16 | CSVEEGALAGANVLTF | TGCAGCGTTGAAGAGGGGGCGCTTGCTGGGGCCAACGTCCTGACTTTC
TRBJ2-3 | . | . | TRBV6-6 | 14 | CASSFQASTDTQYF | TGTGCCAGCAGTTTCCAGGCCAGCACAGATACGCAGTATTTT
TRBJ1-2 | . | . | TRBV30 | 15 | CAWSVGGGWGYGYTF | TGTGCCTGGAGTGTAGGGGGAGGGTGGGGCTATGGCTACACCTTC
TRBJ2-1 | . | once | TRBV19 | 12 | CASSIPGAEQFF | TGTGCCAGTAGTATACCGGGAGCTGAGCAGTTCTTC
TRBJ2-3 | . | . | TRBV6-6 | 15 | CASSGAGRSTDTQYF | TGTGCCAGCAGTGGGGCGGGACGCAGCACAGATACGCAGTATTTT
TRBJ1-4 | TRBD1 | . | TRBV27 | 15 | CASSRSRGANEKLFF | TGTGCCAGCAGCCGATCCAGGGGGGCTAATGAAAAACTGTTTTTT
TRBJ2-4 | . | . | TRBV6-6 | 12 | CASSSRIVVTDF | TGTGCCAGCAGTTCCAGAATAGTGGTTACGGACTTC
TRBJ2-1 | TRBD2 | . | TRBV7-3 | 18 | CASSLTGSGLAYSHEQFF | TGTGCCAGCAGCTTAACGGGATCGGGACTAGCCTATTCTCATGAGCAGTTCTTC
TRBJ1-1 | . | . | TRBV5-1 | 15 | CASSLGGRGNTEAFF | TGCGCCAGCAGCTTGGGGGGGCGCGGGAACACTGAAGCTTTCTTT
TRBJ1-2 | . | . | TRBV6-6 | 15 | CASSYAAVSPYGYTF | TGTGCCAGCAGTTACGCGGCAGTTTCCCCCTATGGCTACACCTTC
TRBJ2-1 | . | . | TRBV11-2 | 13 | CASRSYRDNEQFF | TGTGCCAGCAGGTCCTACAGGGACAATGAGCAGTTCTTC
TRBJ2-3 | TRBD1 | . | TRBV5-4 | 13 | CASEEGQGNTQYF | TGTGCCAGCGAGGAGGGACAGGGCAATACGCAGTATTTT
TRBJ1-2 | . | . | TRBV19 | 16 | CASSMGFSGPNYGYTF | TGTGCCAGTAGTATGGGGTTTTCGGGGCCAAACTATGGCTACACCTTC
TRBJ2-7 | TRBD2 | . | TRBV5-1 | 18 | CASSWGTSGSMEIYEQYF | TGCGCCAGCAGCTGGGGGACTAGCGGGAGTATGGAGATCTACGAGCAGTACTTC
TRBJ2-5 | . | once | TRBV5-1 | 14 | CASSLGQTQETQYF | TGCGCCAGCAGCTTGGGGCAGACCCAAGAGACCCAGTACTTC
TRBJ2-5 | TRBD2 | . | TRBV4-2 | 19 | CASSQDLLAGEFLGETQYF | TGTGCCAGCAGCCAAGATCTGCTAGCGGGAGAATTTTTGGGAGAGACCCAGTACTTC
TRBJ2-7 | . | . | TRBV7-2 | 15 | CASSLEPARGREQYF | TGTGCCAGCAGCTTAGAACCAGCACGAGGCCGCGAGCAGTACTTC
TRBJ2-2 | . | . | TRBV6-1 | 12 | CASSYWTGELFF | TGTGCCAGCAGCTATTGGACCGGGGAGCTGTTTTTT
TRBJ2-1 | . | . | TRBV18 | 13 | CASSPPSLNEQFF | TGTGCCAGCTCACCCCCCTCGCTCAATGAGCAGTTCTTC